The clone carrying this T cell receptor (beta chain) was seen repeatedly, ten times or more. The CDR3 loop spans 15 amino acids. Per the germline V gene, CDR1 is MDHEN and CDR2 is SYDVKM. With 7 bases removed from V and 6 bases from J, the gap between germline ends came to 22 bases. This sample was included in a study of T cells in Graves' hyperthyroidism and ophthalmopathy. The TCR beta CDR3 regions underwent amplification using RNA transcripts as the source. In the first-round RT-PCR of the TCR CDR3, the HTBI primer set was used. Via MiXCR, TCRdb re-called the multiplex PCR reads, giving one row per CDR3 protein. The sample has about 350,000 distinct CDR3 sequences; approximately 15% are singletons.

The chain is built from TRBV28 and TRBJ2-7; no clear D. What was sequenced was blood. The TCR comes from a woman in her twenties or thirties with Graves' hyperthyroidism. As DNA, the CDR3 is TGTGCCAGCATAGGATCTTGGGCTAGATTGGGCGAGCAGTACTTC. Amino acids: CASIGSWARLGEQYF.